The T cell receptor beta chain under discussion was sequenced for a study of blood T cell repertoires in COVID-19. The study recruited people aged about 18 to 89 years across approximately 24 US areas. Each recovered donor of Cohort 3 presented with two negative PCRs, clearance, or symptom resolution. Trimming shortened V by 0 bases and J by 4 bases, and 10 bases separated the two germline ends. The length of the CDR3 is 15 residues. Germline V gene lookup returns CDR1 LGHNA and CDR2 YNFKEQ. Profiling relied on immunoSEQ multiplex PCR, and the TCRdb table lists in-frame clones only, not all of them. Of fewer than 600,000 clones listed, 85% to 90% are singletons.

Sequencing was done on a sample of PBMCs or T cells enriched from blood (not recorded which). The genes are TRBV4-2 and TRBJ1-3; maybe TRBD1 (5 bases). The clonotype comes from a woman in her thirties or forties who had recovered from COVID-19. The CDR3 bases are TGTGCCAGCAGCCAAGATGGGGGGTTCGGAAACACCATATATTTT. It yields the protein CASSQDGGFGNTIYF.